This TCR beta chain was observed in a study of radiation and T cells in renal cell carcinoma. Study information: Nephrectomy followed 15 Gy stereotactic body radiation by 4 weeks. Findings and caveats of the study: Top tumor clonotypes rose in blood 2 weeks post-radiation, then contracted.

About this clone: As yet, its antigen is unknown.

There are 15 residues in the CDR3. CDR1 is MNHNY and CDR2 is SVGAGI in the germline V gene (reference sequence). V was shortened by 4 bases and J by 0 bases, with 12 bases between the two germline ends. Noted time point: baseline pretreatment blood. This sample's treatment: 15 Gy SBRT to primary tumor, nephrectomy 4 weeks later. After SBRT, blood was collected at 2 and 4 weeks, plus baseline. This renal cell carcinoma was of the clear cell type. The table came from immunoSEQ multiplex PCR; TCRdb's copy has only in-frame clones and leaves some out. In the table there are roughly 150,000 clones, about 88% of which are singletons.

This sequence originates from a woman in her 70s with renal cell carcinoma. Material: blood, obtained from a patient whose treatment included radiotherapy and nephrectomy. V gene TRBV6-6 combines with J gene TRBJ1-1; D ambiguous. Written as DNA, the CDR3 is TGTGCCAGCAGTTGGGCCGGGAACATGAACACTGAAGCTTTCTTT. Translating gives CASSWAGNMNTEAFF.